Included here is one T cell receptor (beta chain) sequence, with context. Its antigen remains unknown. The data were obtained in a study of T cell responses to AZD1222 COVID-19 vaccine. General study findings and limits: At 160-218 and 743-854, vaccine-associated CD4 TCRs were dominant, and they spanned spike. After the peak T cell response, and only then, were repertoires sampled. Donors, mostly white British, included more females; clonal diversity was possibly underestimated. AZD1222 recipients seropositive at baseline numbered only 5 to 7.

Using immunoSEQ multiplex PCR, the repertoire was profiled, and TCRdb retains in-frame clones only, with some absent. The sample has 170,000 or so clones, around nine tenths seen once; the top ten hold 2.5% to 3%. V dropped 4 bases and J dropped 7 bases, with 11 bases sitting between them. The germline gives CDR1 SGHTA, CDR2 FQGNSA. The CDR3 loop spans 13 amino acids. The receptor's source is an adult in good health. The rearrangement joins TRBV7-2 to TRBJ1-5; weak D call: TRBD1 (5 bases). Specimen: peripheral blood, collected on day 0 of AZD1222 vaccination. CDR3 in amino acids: CASSSDRQQPQHF. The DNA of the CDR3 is TGTGCCAGCAGCTCAGACAGACAACAGCCCCAGCATTTT.